This T cell receptor (beta chain) comes out of a study of shared clonotypes between healthy human individuals. Study context: Contributing individuals were two females and a few males aged 18 to 49.

General study results and limits: Expectations were that clonotype sharing among donors would be affected by sequencing depth.

The trim removed 3 bases at V and 5 bases at J, leaving 13 bases unmatched. CDR1 and CDR2 (germline): MDHEN, SYDVKM. CDR3 length: 16 residues. Note on this clone: Its specificity is not known.

Repertoires were generated with immunoSEQ multiplex PCR, while TCRdb's copy carries only in-frame clones and drops some. The sample holds about half a million clones, over 70% seen once. The TCR sequence derives from a woman aged 40-49 years in good health. Some clones in this sample may be carry-over from other donors' samples. V gene TRBV28 combines with J gene TRBJ2-7, with 7 bases matching TRBD1. The sample taken for sequencing was PBMCs. The CDR3 sequence is CASSFRRRQGFDEQYF. The CDR3 coding sequence is TGTGCCAGCAGTTTTAGACGGAGACAGGGATTCGACGAGCAGTACTTC.